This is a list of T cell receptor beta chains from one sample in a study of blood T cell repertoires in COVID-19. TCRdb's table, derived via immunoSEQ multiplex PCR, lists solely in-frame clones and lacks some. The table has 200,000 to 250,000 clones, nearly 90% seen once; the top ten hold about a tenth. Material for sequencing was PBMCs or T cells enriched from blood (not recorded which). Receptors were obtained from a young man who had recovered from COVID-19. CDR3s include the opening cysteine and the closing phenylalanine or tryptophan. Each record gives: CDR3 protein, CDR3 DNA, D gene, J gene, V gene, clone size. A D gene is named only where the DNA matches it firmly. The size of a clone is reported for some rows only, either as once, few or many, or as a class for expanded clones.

CASSQHSLSYNEQFF TGTGCCAGCAGCCAACACAGCCTCTCCTACAATGAGCAGTTCTTC - TRBJ2-1 TRBV6-2/TRBV6-3 few
CASQGAQGARSGYTF TGTGCCTCCCAGGGGGCGCAAGGGGCTAGATCTGGCTACACCTTC TRBD1 TRBJ1-2 TRBV27 few
CASSLVGQANEKLFF TGTGCCAGCAGCTTAGTGGGACAGGCTAATGAAAAACTGTTTTTT TRBD1 TRBJ1-4 TRBV7-2 -
CASNPNRDTDTQYF TGTGCCAGCAACCCCAACAGGGACACAGATACGCAGTATTTT - TRBJ2-3 TRBV6-5 -
CAISQTGNTEAFF TGTGCCATCAGCCAGACTGGAAACACTGAAGCTTTCTTT - TRBJ1-1 TRBV10-3 once
CASSQGEEREWWADTQYF TGTGCCAGCAGCCAAGGGGAGGAGCGGGAGTGGTGGGCAGATACGCAGTATTTT TRBD2 TRBJ2-3 TRBV3-1/TRBV3-2 once
CASRFLAGARNTGELFF TGTGCCAGCAGGTTCCTAGCGGGGGCCCGAAACACCGGGGAGCTGTTTTTT TRBD2 TRBJ2-2 TRBV5-4 once
CASSSAQGNYGYTF TGTGCCAGCAGTTCAGCCCAGGGAAACTATGGCTACACCTTC - TRBJ1-2 TRBV27 few
CSAFSGTGERELFF TGCAGCGCATTTAGCGGGACAGGGGAAAGGGAGCTGTTTTTT TRBD1 TRBJ2-2 TRBV29-1 once
CASSVTESGELFF TGTGCCAGCAGCGTAACAGAGAGCGGGGAGCTGTTTTTT - TRBJ2-2 TRBV9 -
CAVRYENTEAFF TGTGCCGTGCGATACGAGAACACTGAAGCTTTCTTT - TRBJ1-1 TRBV12-3/TRBV12-4 -
CASSFPSGRGNEQFF TGTGCCAGCAGCTTTCCCAGCGGGAGAGGCAATGAGCAGTTCTTC TRBD2 TRBJ2-1 TRBV13 once
CASSRYRTASGNTIYF TGTGCCTCTTCCCGATATCGGACAGCCTCTGGAAACACCATATATTTT - TRBJ1-3 TRBV30 -
CASRGQGAGYTF TGTGCCAGCAGGGGACAGGGGGCTGGCTACACCTTC TRBD1 TRBJ1-2 TRBV12-3/TRBV12-4 -
CASSQDLGTPLGAFF TGCGCCAGCAGCCAAGATCTAGGGACACCCTTGGGAGCTTTCTTT - TRBJ1-1 TRBV4-3 -
CAWGGGTSGSSSYNEQFF TGTGCCTGGGGCGGGGGGACTAGCGGCTCCAGCTCCTACAATGAGCAGTTCTTC TRBD2 TRBJ2-1 TRBV30 -
CASSYVLNTEAFF TGTGCCAGCAGTTATGTCTTGAACACTGAAGCTTTCTTT - TRBJ1-1 TRBV12-3/TRBV12-4 once
CASSLVFGHINTEAFF TGTGCCAGCAGTTTAGTGTTCGGACACATTAACACTGAAGCTTTCTTT - TRBJ1-1 TRBV28 -
CASSLKLPGQGVYGYTF TGTGCCAGCAGCTTGAAACTCCCAGGCCAGGGCGTCTATGGCTACACCTTC - TRBJ1-2 TRBV5-4 -
CASSFAGLDQPQHF TGTGCCAGCAGCTTTGCGGGGTTGGATCAGCCCCAGCATTTT - TRBJ1-5 TRBV11-2 -
CATSDNQGFTEAFF TGTGCCACCAGTGACAATCAGGGCTTCACTGAAGCTTTCTTT - TRBJ1-1 TRBV24-1 -
CASSKSVGTQGFSGNTIYF TGTGCCAGCAGCAAGTCCGTGGGGACACAGGGGTTCTCTGGAAACACCATATATTTT - TRBJ1-3 TRBV21-1 -
CASSFNDSVTYEQYF TGTGCCAGCAGCTTTAATGACAGTGTTACCTACGAGCAGTACTTC - TRBJ2-7 TRBV7-3 -
CASSPGQGRETQYF TGTGCCAGCAGCCCGGGACAGGGGAGGGAGACCCAGTACTTC TRBD1 TRBJ2-5 TRBV11-2 -
CASSLAGTIFGANVLTF TGTGCCAGCAGCTTAGCAGGTACGATCTTCGGGGCCAACGTCCTGACTTTC - TRBJ2-6 TRBV11-2 -
CASSNSALTKNIQYF TGTGCCAGCTCAAATAGCGCACTCACCAAAAACATTCAGTACTTC - TRBJ2-4 TRBV18 -
CASSTKRNLSGSPLHF TGTGCCAGCAGTACTAAACGGAACCTCTCGGGTTCACCCCTCCACTTT - TRBJ1-6 TRBV2 -
CASTVPAGTGGGEQYF TGTGCCAGCACTGTACCCGCCGGGACAGGGGGCGGCGAGCAGTACTTC TRBD1 TRBJ2-7 TRBV28 -
CASSLGAGKVPNSLQAFF TGTGCCAGCAGTTTAGGGGCTGGCAAGGTACCCAATTCTTTACAAGCTTTCTTT - TRBJ1-1 TRBV28 -
CAWRGGALGTGELFF TGTGCCTGGCGGGGGGGGGCGCTTGGCACCGGGGAGCTGTTTTTT TRBD2 TRBJ2-2 TRBV30 few
CASSSGSNQPQHF TGTGCCAGCAGCTCAGGGAGCAATCAGCCCCAGCATTTT - TRBJ1-5 TRBV5-6 -
CASSIRQFLYGYTF TGTGCCAGCAGCATTAGACAGTTCCTTTATGGCTACACCTTC - TRBJ1-2 TRBV6-5 -
CASSLALWGVPGNTIYF TGTGCCAGCAGCTTGGCCCTGTGGGGAGTGCCTGGAAACACCATATATTTT - TRBJ1-3 TRBV5-6 few
CASSYGKGAYEQYF TGTGCCAGCAGTTATGGGAAGGGGGCCTACGAGCAGTACTTC - TRBJ2-7 TRBV6-5 -
CASRSYSGLTSGNTIYF TGTGCCAGCAGGTCATACTCGGGACTGACCTCTGGAAACACCATATATTTT - TRBJ1-3 TRBV28 few
CASSVTGGNEQFF TGCGCCAGCAGCGTGACAGGGGGCAATGAGCAGTTCTTC TRBD1 TRBJ2-1 TRBV5-1 -
CASSLLPIRGQWSTEAFF TGTGCCAGCAGTTTATTACCCATCAGGGGGCAGTGGAGCACTGAAGCTTTCTTT TRBD1 TRBJ1-1 TRBV28 -
CASSYGRGGNTEAFF TGCGCCAGCAGCTATGGGCGGGGGGGTAACACTGAAGCTTTCTTT - TRBJ1-1 TRBV5-1 -
CSARTGGAFF TGCAGTGCGAGGACAGGAGGAGCTTTCTTT TRBD1 TRBJ1-1 TRBV20-1 many
CASRGTRDRVNIQYF TGTGCCAGCAGGGGCACACGGGACAGGGTGAACATTCAGTACTTC TRBD1 TRBJ2-4 TRBV2 -
CASSYSIWVGQGGYTF TGTGCCAGCAGTTACTCGATTTGGGTAGGACAGGGCGGCTACACCTTC TRBD1 TRBJ1-2 TRBV6-5 -
CASRGRTATNEKLFF TGCGCCAGCAGAGGACGGACTGCAACTAATGAAAAACTGTTTTTT - TRBJ1-4 TRBV10-1 -
CASSDNMVVSGNTIYF TGTGCCAGCTCGGACAACATGGTCGTATCTGGAAACACCATATATTTT - TRBJ1-3 TRBV18 -
CSVGTGWGSEQYF TGCAGCGTCGGGACAGGGTGGGGGAGCGAGCAGTACTTC TRBD1 TRBJ2-7 TRBV29-1 -
CASSLGEALSDTQYF TGTGCCAGCAGCTTGGGGGAGGCCCTATCGGATACGCAGTATTTT - TRBJ2-3 TRBV5-6 once
CASSSGSSPADTQYF TGTGCCAGCAGCTCTGGGAGTTCCCCCGCAGATACGCAGTATTTT - TRBJ2-3 TRBV7-9 -
CASSPRASMETQYF TGTGCCAGCAGCCCGCGGGCCTCGATGGAGACCCAGTACTTC - TRBJ2-5 TRBV7-2 -
CASSEGLRIETQYF TGTGCCAGCAGCGAGGGACTACGCATAGAGACCCAGTACTTC TRBD2 TRBJ2-5 TRBV7-2 -